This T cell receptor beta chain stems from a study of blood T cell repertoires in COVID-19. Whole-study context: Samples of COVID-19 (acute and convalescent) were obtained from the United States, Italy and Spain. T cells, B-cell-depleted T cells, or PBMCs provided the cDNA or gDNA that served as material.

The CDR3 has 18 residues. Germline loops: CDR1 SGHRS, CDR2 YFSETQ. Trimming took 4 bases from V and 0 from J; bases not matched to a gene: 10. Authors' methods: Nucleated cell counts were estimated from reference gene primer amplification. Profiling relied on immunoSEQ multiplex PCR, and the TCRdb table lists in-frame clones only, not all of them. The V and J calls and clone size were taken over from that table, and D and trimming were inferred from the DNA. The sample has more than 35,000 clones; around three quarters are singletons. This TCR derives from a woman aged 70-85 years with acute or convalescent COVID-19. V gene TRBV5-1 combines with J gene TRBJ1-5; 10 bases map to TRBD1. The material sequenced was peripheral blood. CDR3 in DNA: TGCGCCAGCAGCAGACCCGGGACAGGGGAGTATAGCAATCAGCCCCAGCATTTT. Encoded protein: CASSRPGTGEYSNQPQHF.